The T cell receptor (beta chain) described here comes from a study of Graves' ophthalmopathy and Graves' hyperthyroidism. As for the study in general: Peripheral blood was collected at initial diagnosis, before any treatment.

The authors amplified TCR beta CDR3 regions from RNA transcripts. The library came from an HTBI-primed first-round RT-PCR and a second-round multiplex PCR. MiXCR was run by TCRdb on the multiplex PCR reads, yielding one entry per CDR3 protein. The table includes 300,000 to 400,000 distinct CDR3 sequences, 15% to 20% detected once. CDR1 and CDR2 (germline): SGHRS, YFSETQ. Trimming stripped 4 bases from V and 5 bases from J, with 18 bases between. The CDR3 has 15 amino acids. This clonotype appeared a few times. The chain is built from TRBV5-1 and TRBJ2-5; weak D call: TRBD2 (6 bases). The receptor was isolated from an adult man with Graves' ophthalmopathy. Sequencing was performed on peripheral blood. The CDR3 DNA reads as TGCGCCAGCAGCCAAATGGGGGGAGGTCGGGAGACCCAGTACTTC. Translating it yields CASSQMGGGRETQYF.